The clone carrying this TCR beta chain was counted ten times or more. The source of the sample is a study of Graves' ophthalmopathy and Graves' hyperthyroidism. In this cohort's terms, stable hyperthyroidism meant no ophthalmopathy by 18 months of follow-up. Orbital computed tomography, together with clinical symptoms, serum thyroxine, TRAb and thyroid ultrasound, was used for diagnosis. Amplification of TCR beta CDR3 regions used RNA transcripts. In the first round, RT-PCR was carried out with HTBI primers, and a multiplex PCR formed the second round. TCRdb itself ran the multiplex PCR reads through MiXCR, one entry per CDR3 protein. The data show 400,000 or so distinct CDR3 sequences, about a sixth seen once. The germline V gene encodes CDR1 SQVTM and CDR2 ANQGSEA. V gave up 4 bases and J gave up 0 bases, with 15 bases separating them. The CDR3 loop spans 15 amino acids.

This clonotype originated in an adult woman with stable Graves' hyperthyroidism. V gene TRBV29-1 combines with J gene TRBJ1-1; no firm D call. Sample: peripheral blood. The CDR3 DNA follows: TGCAGCGTTGCACATAGGATCGCTATGAACACTGAAGCTTTCTTT. It encodes CSVAHRIAMNTEAFF.